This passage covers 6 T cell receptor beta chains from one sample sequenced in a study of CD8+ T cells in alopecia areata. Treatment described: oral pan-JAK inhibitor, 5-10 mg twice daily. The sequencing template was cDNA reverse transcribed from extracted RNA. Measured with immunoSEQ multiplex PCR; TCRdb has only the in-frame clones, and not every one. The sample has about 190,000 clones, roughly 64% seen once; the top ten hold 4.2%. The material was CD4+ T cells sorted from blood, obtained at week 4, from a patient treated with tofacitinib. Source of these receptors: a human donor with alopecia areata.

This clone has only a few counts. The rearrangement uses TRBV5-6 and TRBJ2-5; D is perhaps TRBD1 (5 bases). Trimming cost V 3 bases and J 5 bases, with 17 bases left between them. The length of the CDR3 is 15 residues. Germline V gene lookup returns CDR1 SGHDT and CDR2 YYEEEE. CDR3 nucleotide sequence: TGTGCCAGCAGCTCATCCTCGGGTAGGGGCGAGACCCAGTACTTC. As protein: CASSSSSGRGETQYF.

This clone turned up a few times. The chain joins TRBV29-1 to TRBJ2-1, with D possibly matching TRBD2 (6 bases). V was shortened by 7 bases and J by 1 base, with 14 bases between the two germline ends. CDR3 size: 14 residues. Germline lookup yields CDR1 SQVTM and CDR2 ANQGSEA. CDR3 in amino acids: CSGASVNSYNEQFF. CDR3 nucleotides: TGCAGCGGCGCTAGCGTTAATTCCTACAATGAGCAGTTCTTC.

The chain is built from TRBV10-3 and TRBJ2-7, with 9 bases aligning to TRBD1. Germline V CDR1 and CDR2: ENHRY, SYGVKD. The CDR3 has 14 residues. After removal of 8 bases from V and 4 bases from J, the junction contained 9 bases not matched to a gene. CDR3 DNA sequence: TGTGCCATCTGGGAGGGACAGGGTGTATACGAGCAGTACTTC. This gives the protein CAIWEGQGVYEQYF.

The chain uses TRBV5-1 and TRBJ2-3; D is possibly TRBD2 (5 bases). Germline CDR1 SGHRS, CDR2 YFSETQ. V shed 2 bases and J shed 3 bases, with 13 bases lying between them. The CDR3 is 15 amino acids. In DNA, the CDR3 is TGCGCCAGCAGCTTTGGGCTAGCTCGGACAGATACGCAGTATTTT. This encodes CASSFGLARTDTQYF.

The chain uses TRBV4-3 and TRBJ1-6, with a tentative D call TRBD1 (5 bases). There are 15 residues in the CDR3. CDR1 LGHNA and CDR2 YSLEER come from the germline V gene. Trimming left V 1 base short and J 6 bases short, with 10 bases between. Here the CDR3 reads CASSQVPGGNSPLHF. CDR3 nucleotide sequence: TGCGCCAGCAGCCAAGTACCTGGGGGTAATTCACCCCTCCACTTT.

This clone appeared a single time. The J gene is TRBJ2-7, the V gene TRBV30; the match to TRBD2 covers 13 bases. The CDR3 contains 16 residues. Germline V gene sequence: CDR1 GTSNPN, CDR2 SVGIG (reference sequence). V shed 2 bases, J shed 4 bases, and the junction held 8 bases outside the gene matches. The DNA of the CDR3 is TGTGCCTGGAGTAGTTCTCGGACTAGCGGGGGTTACGAGCAGTACTTC. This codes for CAWSSSRTSGGYEQYF.